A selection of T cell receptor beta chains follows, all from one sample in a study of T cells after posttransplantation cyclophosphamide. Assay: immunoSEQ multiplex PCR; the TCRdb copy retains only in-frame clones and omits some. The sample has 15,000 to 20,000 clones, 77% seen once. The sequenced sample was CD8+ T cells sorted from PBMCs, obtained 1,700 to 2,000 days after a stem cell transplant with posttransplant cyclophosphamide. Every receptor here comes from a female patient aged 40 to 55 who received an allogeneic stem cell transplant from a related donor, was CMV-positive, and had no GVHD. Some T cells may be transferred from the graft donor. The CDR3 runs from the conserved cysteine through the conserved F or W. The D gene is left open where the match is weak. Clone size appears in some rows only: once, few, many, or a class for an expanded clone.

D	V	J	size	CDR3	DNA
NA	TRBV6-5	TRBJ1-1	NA	CASSYGPGVMNTEAFF	TGTGCCAGCAGTTACGGGCCAGGGGTTATGAACACTGAAGCTTTCTTT
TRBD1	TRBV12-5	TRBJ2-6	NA	CASELTGDGANVLTF	TGTGCTAGTGAGTTGACAGGGGACGGGGCCAACGTCCTGACTTTC
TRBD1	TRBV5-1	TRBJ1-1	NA	CASSLGTGTTEAFF	TGCGCCAGCAGCTTAGGGACAGGGACCACTGAAGCTTTCTTT
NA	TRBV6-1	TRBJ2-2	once	CASSQRVPFTGELFF	TGTGCCAGCAGCCAACGGGTGCCGTTCACCGGGGAGCTGTTTTTT
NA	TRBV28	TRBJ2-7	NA	CASSLYVREGGFSYEQYF	TGTGCCAGCAGTTTATATGTTAGGGAGGGGGGTTTCTCCTACGAGCAGTACTTC
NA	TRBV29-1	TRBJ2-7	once	CSVEDWADTYEQYF	TGCAGCGTTGAAGATTGGGCCGATACCTACGAGCAGTACTTC
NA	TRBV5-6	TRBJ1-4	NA	CASSSFQGGDEKLFF	TGTGCCAGCAGCTCGTTTCAGGGAGGTGATGAAAAACTGTTTTTT
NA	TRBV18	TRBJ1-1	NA	CASSPLLRGAGKNTEAFF	TGTGCCAGCTCACCTCTGCTAAGGGGTGCGGGGAAGAACACTGAAGCTTTCTTT
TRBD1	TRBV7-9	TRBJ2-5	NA	CASSFGTGVETQYF	TGTGCCAGCAGCTTCGGGACAGGGGTGGAGACCCAGTACTTC
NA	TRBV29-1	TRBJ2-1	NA	CSVEVAAYNEQFF	TGCAGCGTTGAAGTGGCGGCTTACAATGAGCAGTTCTTC
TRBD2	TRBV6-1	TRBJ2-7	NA	CASSEVGLAGYF	TGTGCCAGCAGTGAAGTTGGACTAGCGGGATACTTC
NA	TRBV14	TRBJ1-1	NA	CASSTGNTEAFF	TGTGCCAGCAGTACAGGGAACACTGAAGCTTTCTTT
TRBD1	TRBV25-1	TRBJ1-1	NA	CASSEGQGIVGTEAFF	TGTGCCAGCAGTGAGGGACAGGGTATAGTGGGGACTGAAGCTTTCTTT
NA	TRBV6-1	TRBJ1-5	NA	CASRGGTGGNQPQHF	TGTGCCAGCAGGGGGGGGACGGGTGGGAATCAGCCCCAGCATTTT
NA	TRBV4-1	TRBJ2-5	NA	CASSQAEDTLQETQYF	TGCGCCAGCAGCCAAGCTGAGGACACCTTACAAGAGACCCAGTACTTC
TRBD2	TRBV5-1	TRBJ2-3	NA	CASSSTSGGSPDTQYF	TGCGCCAGCAGCTCCACTAGCGGGGGGTCCCCAGATACGCAGTATTTT
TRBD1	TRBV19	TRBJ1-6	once	CASSIQGASYNSPLHF	TGTGCCAGTAGTATACAGGGGGCCTCCTATAATTCACCCCTCCACTTT
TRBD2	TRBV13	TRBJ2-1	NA	CASSLAGLAGGANEQFF	TGTGCCAGCAGCTTAGCCGGACTAGCGGGGGGGGCCAATGAGCAGTTCTTC
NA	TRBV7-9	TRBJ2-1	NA	CASSGPQGNNEQFF	TGTGCCAGCAGCGGCCCACAGGGAAACAATGAGCAGTTCTTC
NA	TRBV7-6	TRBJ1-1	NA	CASSSYRGPRRENTEAFF	TGTGCCAGCAGCTCTTATCGGGGACCCCGGCGGGAGAACACTGAAGCTTTCTTT
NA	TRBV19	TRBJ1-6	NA	CASSIGGSPLHF	TGTGCCAGTAGTATTGGAGGGTCACCCCTCCACTTT
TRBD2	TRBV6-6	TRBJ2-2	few	CASNNGGVTGELFF	TGTGCCAGCAACAACGGGGGGGTCACCGGGGAGCTGTTTTTT
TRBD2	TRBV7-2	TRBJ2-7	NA	CASSVRGGHHEQYF	TGTGCCAGCAGCGTACGGGGGGGCCATCACGAGCAGTACTTC
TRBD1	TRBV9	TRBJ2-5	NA	CASSRYRGEEETQYF	TGTGCCAGCAGCAGGTACAGGGGCGAAGAAGAGACCCAGTACTTC
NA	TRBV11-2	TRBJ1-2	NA	CASSISGTTNYGYTF	TGTGCCAGCAGCATATCCGGGACAACTAACTATGGCTACACCTTC
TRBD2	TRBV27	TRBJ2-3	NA	CASSFGTSGGDTQYF	TGTGCCAGCAGTTTTGGGACTAGCGGGGGGGATACGCAGTATTTT
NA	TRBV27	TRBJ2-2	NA	CASTPGWPGELFF	TGTGCCAGCACCCCGGGATGGCCCGGGGAGCTGTTTTTT
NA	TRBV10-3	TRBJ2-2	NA	CAIMGSNTGELFF	TGTGCCATCATGGGGAGTAACACCGGGGAGCTGTTTTTT
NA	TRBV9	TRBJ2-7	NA	CASSQGGHPYEQYF	TGTGCCAGCAGCCAGGGGGGACACCCCTACGAGCAGTACTTC
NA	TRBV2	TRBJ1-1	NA	CASNTDRPPNTEAFF	TGTGCCAGCAACACAGACAGGCCACCGAACACTGAAGCTTTCTTT
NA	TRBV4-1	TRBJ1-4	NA	CASSQVNGGGEKLFF	TGCGCCAGCAGCCAAGTTAATGGGGGGGGTGAAAAACTGTTTTTT
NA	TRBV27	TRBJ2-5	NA	CASSLGGTGETQYF	TGTGCCAGCAGCCTAGGGGGAACGGGGGAGACCCAGTACTTC
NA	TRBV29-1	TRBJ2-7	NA	CSVEQGHYEQYF	TGCAGCGTTGAACAGGGACACTACGAGCAGTACTTC
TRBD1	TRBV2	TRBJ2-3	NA	CASSDPDRVGDTQYF	TGTGCCAGCTCCGATCCGGACAGGGTGGGGGATACGCAGTATTTT
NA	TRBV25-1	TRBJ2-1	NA	CASSESGDYNEQFF	TGTGCCAGCAGTGAATCGGGTGATTACAATGAGCAGTTCTTC
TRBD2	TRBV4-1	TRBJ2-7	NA	CASSHWGGEVPYEQYF	TGCGCCAGCAGCCACTGGGGGGGGGAGGTCCCCTACGAGCAGTACTTC
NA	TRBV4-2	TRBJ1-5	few	CASSQNLNQPQHF	TGTGCCAGCAGCCAAAATCTTAATCAGCCCCAGCATTTT
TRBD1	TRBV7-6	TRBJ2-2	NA	CASSSIAGGYDTGELFF	TGTGCCAGCAGCTCCATAGCAGGGGGCTATGACACCGGGGAGCTGTTTTTT
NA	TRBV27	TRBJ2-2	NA	CASSSGHTGELFF	TGTGCCAGCTCTTCAGGGCACACCGGGGAGCTGTTTTTT
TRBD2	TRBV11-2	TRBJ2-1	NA	CASSGGGLQFF	TGTGCCAGCTCGGGGGGGGGTTTGCAGTTCTTC
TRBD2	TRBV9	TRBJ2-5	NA	CASNFAGGPETQYF	TGTGCCAGCAATTTTGCGGGGGGGCCGGAGACCCAGTACTTC
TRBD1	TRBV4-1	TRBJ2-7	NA	CASSARQGAAYEQYF	TGCGCCAGCAGCGCTAGACAGGGAGCGGCCTACGAGCAGTACTTC
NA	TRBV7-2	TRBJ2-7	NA	CASSLSSRSSYEQYF	TGTGCCAGCAGCTTATCTTCGCGGTCTTCCTACGAGCAGTACTTC
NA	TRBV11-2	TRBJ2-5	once	CASSLDHVTQYF	TGTGCCAGCAGCTTAGATCATGTGACCCAGTACTTC
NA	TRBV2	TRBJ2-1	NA	CASIIRVGDNEQFF	TGTGCCAGCATCATCAGGGTAGGAGACAATGAGCAGTTCTTC
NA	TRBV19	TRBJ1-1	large	CASSTPSENTEAFF	TGTGCCAGTAGTACCCCTAGTGAGAACACTGAAGCTTTCTTT
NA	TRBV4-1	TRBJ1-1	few	CASSQYRRPNTEAFF	TGCGCCAGCAGCCAGTACAGGCGACCGAACACTGAAGCTTTCTTT
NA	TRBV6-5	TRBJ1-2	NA	CASTLGREINYGYTF	TGTGCCAGCACCCTAGGCCGGGAGATAAACTATGGCTACACCTTC
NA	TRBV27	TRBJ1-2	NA	CASSRKGAHGYGYTF	TGTGCCAGCAGTCGGAAAGGGGCGCACGGCTATGGCTACACCTTC
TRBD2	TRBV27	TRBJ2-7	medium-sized	CASSSGTSYEQYF	TGTGCCAGCAGTTCCGGGACTAGTTACGAGCAGTACTTC
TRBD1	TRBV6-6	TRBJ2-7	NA	CASSWDRGADEQYF	TGTGCCAGCAGCTGGGACAGGGGAGCAGACGAGCAGTACTTC
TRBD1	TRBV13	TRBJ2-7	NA	CASSFRGRWDEQYF	TGTGCCAGCAGCTTCAGGGGGCGCTGGGATGAGCAGTACTTC
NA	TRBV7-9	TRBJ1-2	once	CASSSGLEEVYYGYTF	TGTGCCAGCAGCTCGGGTCTTGAGGAAGTTTACTATGGCTACACCTTC
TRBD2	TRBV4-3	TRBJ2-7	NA	CASSQELAGTYEQYF	TGCGCCAGCAGCCAAGAACTAGCGGGAACCTACGAGCAGTACTTC
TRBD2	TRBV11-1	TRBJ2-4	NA	CASSLSSGDLAKNIQYF	TGTGCCAGCAGCTTATCTAGCGGGGATTTAGCCAAAAACATTCAGTACTTC